This TCR beta chain was recorded in a study of beta chain features in type 1 diabetes. Study-wide background: Examination spanned 90 million to 140 million sorted cells from all samples.

V was shortened by 5 bases and J by 1 base, with 6 bases between the two germline ends. Germline lookup yields CDR1 SGHNT and CDR2 YYREEE (reference sequence). This CDR3 has 13 amino acids. Expressed TCRB transcripts got sequenced, as all isolated RNA was reverse transcribed. Method: immunoSEQ multiplex PCR; TCRdb's copy keeps in-frame clones and lacks some. The sample carries approximately 330,000 clones, about 11% recorded once. Sequencing was performed on naive CD4+ T cells from blood. The sequence derives from a woman in her 30s in good health. V usage is TRBV5-4 and J usage is TRBJ2-2; unclear D gene. The CDR3 nucleotides are TGTGCCAGCAGGTTTCGGAACACCGGGGAGCTGTTTTTT. It is translated as CASRFRNTGELFF. The full variable domain, completed using reference TRBV5-4 and TRBJ2-2, is ETGVTQSPTHLIKTRGQQVTLRCSSQSGHNTVSWYQQALGQGPQFIFQYYREEENGRGNFPPRFSGLQFPNYSSELNVNALELDDSALYLCASRFRNTGELFFGEGSRLTVL.